This TCR beta chain was sequenced in a study of blood T cell repertoires in COVID-19. Study-wide context: The cDNA or gDNA used as material had been derived from T cells, B-cell-depleted T cells, or PBMCs.

TCRdb keeps only in-frame clones here, not all; method: immunoSEQ multiplex PCR. The sample has about 240,000 clones, about 86% seen once. Trimming took off 1 base at V and 0 bases at J, with 10 bases between the two ends. Germline assignment: CDR1 MDHEN and CDR2 SYDVKM. The CDR3 sequence is 16 residues long. The TCR comes from a woman aged 80 or over with acute or convalescent COVID-19. J is TRBJ1-5 and V is TRBV28; D is perhaps TRBD1 (5 bases). Sequenced material: peripheral blood. This CDR3 reads CASSLYRLDSNQPQHF. The CDR3 DNA reads TGTGCCAGCAGTTTATACAGGCTAGATAGCAATCAGCCCCAGCATTTT.